One sample yielded the 23 T cell receptor beta chains listed below, sequenced in a study of blood T cell repertoires in COVID-19. Clones were read by immunoSEQ multiplex PCR, and TCRdb kept only the in-frame ones, dropping some. Here the sample spans over 400,000 clones, roughly nine tenths being singletons. The sequencing sample was made of PBMCs or T cells enriched from blood (not recorded which). The receptors derive from a woman in her fifties or sixties who had recovered from COVID-19.

V is TRBV29-1 and J is TRBJ2-5; 15 bases fit TRBD2. CDR3 size: 16 residues. Germline V gene lookup returns CDR1 SQVTM and CDR2 ANQGSEA. J lost 3 bases, V lost 4 bases, and 6 bases had no gene match. CDR3: CSVVLGTSGGKETQYF. In DNA form, the CDR3 reads TGCAGCGTTGTACTTGGGACTAGCGGGGGGAAAGAGACCCAGTACTTC.

In this sample, this clone turned up once. The chain employs TRBV10-2 and TRBJ1-6; 8 bases are shared with TRBD1. V lost 2 bases and J lost 6; bases outside the gene matches: 6. The germline V gene encodes CDR1 WSHSY and CDR2 SAAADI. There are 16 residues in the CDR3. The CDR3 protein is CASSEPRTGRNSPLHF. In DNA, the CDR3 is TGCGCCAGCAGTGAGCCCCGGACAGGGCGTAATTCACCCCTCCACTTT.

CDR3 bases: TGTGCCAGCAGCCAAGCCGGCTACGAGCAGTACTTC. It is translated as CASSQAGYEQYF. This chain joins TRBV4-2 and TRBJ2-7; D unresolved. CDR3 size: 12 residues. Deletions cut 1 base from V and 3 bases from J, with 4 bases between. Germline CDR1 and CDR2: LGHNA and YNFKEQ.

The chain joins TRBV10-3 to TRBJ2-5; D remains unclear. V lost 3 bases to trimming and J lost 2 bases, with 4 bases between them. Per germline, CDR1 ENHRY and CDR2 SYGVKD. CDR3 length: 12 residues. The CDR3 DNA reads TGTGCCATCAGTGATAGACAAGAGACCCAGTACTTC. This translates into CAISDRQETQYF.

This chain connects TRBV19 to TRBJ1-3; D unclear. Germline V lookup: CDR1 LNHDA, CDR2 SQIVND (reference sequence). This CDR3 is 14 amino acids long. Trimming removed 7 bases at V and 4 bases at J, with 14 bases between. In nucleotides, the CDR3 is TGTGCCAGTACTGAACAACGAGGAGGAAACACCATATATTTT. Its protein is CASTEQRGGNTIYF.

CDR3 protein: CASSLGLADLNEQFF. For the CDR3, the DNA is TGCGCCAGCAGCTTGGGGCTAGCGGATCTCAATGAGCAGTTCTTC. The J gene is TRBJ2-1, the V gene TRBV5-1, with 7 nucleotides matching TRBD2. CDR1 is SGHRS, CDR2 YFSETQ, per germline. The length of the CDR3 is 15 residues. V shed 0 bases and J 6 bases; nucleotides not matched to a gene: 6.

The chain has TRBV28 and TRBJ1-5; weak D call: TRBD1 (6 bases). CDR1 is MDHEN, CDR2 SYDVKM, per germline. The ends were cut back, 2 bases at V and 0 bases at J, with 11 bases in the middle. This CDR3 spans 16 amino acids. The CDR3 DNA sequence: TGTGCCAGCAGTTTAGTTCAGGGGTATAGCAATCAGCCCCAGCATTTT. Translating gives CASSLVQGYSNQPQHF. The full variable domain, completed using reference TRBV28 and TRBJ1-5, is DVKVTQSSRYLVKRTGEKVFLECVQDMDHENMFWYRQDPGLGLRLIYFSYDVKMKEKGDIPEGYSVSREKKERFSLILESASTNQTSMYLCASSLVQGYSNQPQHFGDGTRLSIL.

The rearrangement uses TRBV4-1 and TRBJ1-5; no reliable D call. V was pared by 2 bases and J by 6 bases, with 17 bases between. From germline, CDR1 is MGHRA and CDR2 YSYEKL. This CDR3 has 16 residues. The CDR3 bases are TGCGCCAGCAGCCAACCCGCCTTAGAATCTGGTCAGCCCCAGCATTTT. This gives the protein CASSQPALESGQPQHF.

The chain joins TRBV5-5 to TRBJ1-1, with D tentatively TRBD1 (5 bases). Germline V gene data show CDR1 as SGHKS and CDR2 as YYEKEE (reference sequence). V was shortened by 4 bases and J by 7 bases, with 17 bases between the two germline ends. The CDR3 is 14 residues long. The CDR3 bases are TGTGCCAGCAGCGCTGACTCCCGGAGGGGTGAAGCTTTCTTT. It is translated as CASSADSRRGEAFF.

The chain is built from TRBV27 and TRBJ2-5; 7 bases line up with TRBD2. Looked up from germline, CDR1 is MNHEY and CDR2 is SMNVEV (reference sequence). Germline trimming cut 4 bases from V and 6 bases from J; bases unmatched to any gene: 8. This CDR3 region has 14 residues. The CDR3 reads CASSSREGLKTQYF. As DNA, the CDR3 is TGTGCCAGCAGTTCTAGGGAGGGTTTGAAGACCCAGTACTTC.

V and J are TRBV19 and TRBJ1-2; TRBD1 matches 7 bases. This CDR3 comprises 14 residues. CDR1 and CDR2 (germline): LNHDA, SQIVND (reference sequence). J lost 2 bases, V lost 1 base, and 1 base had no gene match. The CDR3 reads CASSIAQGNYGYTF. The DNA for the CDR3 is TGTGCCAGTAGTATAGCACAGGGGAACTATGGCTACACCTTC.

CDR3 coding DNA: TGTGCCAGCACCCCGGGGGTTAACTATGGCTACACCTTC. Protein product: CASTPGVNYGYTF. The chain uses TRBV6-5 and TRBJ1-2, with TRBD1 as a possible D gene (5 bases). Trimming removed 7 bases from V and 1 base from J, with 10 bases in between. The CDR3 runs to 13 residues. The germline V gene has CDR1 MNHEY and CDR2 SVGAGI.

The chain carries TRBV3-1 (or the pseudogene TRBV3-2) and TRBJ2-7; D is uncertain. This CDR3 contains 13 residues. Germline V gene sequence: CDR1 LGHDT, CDR2 YNNKEL (reference sequence). V was cut by 4 bases and J by 7 bases, with 14 bases left in between. The chain's CDR3 is CASSLHPLREQYV. DNA of the CDR3: TGTGCCAGCAGCCTCCATCCCTTACGGGAGCAGTACGTC.

J is TRBJ2-1 and V is TRBV12-5; 8 nucleotides agree with TRBD1. This CDR3 region has 16 residues. Germline CDR1 and CDR2: LGHNT and FRNRAP. V shed 7 bases and J 7 bases; nucleotides not matched to a gene: 15. The CDR3 DNA reads TGTGCTAGTGCTACTAGAGTGGGCAGGGGGCAAAATGAGCAGTTCTTC. This encodes CASATRVGRGQNEQFF.

This clone was seen a single time. The V and J genes are TRBV10-3 and TRBJ1-5; 7 bases line up with TRBD1. V shed 3 bases, J shed 4 bases, and the junction held 3 bases outside the gene matches. This CDR3 region has 14 residues. CDR1 ENHRY and CDR2 SYGVKD come from the germline V gene. The CDR3 reads CAISDSQGNQPQHF. The CDR3 DNA reads TGTGCCATCAGTGACTCACAGGGGAATCAGCCCCAGCATTTT.

CDR3 nucleotide sequence: TGCGCCAGCAGCAGAAACACAGGGACGTCTGGGAATGAGCAGTTCTTC. Translation: CASSRNTGTSGNEQFF. This rearrangement joins TRBV5-1 to TRBJ2-1; D possibly corresponds to TRBD1 (6 bases). CDR3 length: 16 residues. Trimming pared 4 bases from V and 7 bases from J, leaving 21 bases between. Germline lookup yields CDR1 SGHRS and CDR2 YFSETQ.

This clone was seen a handful of times. V and J are TRBV5-1 and TRBJ1-1; the match to TRBD1 covers 7 bases. The CDR3 spans 13 residues. Germline assignment: CDR1 SGHRS and CDR2 YFSETQ. J was trimmed by 5 bases and V by 4 bases; bases with no gene match: 5. The CDR3 protein is CASSRQGSTEAFF. The CDR3 coding sequence is TGCGCCAGCAGCAGACAGGGAAGTACTGAAGCTTTCTTT.

The chain recombines TRBV7-9 with TRBJ1-6; D uncertain. V was pared by 2 bases and J by 14 bases, with 13 bases between. CDR3 length equals 13 residues. Germline-derived CDR1 and CDR2 are SEHNR and FQNEAQ (reference sequence). The CDR3 reads CASSLNSLEALHF. The CDR3, as DNA: TGTGCCAGCAGCTTAAACAGTCTGGAGGCCCTCCACTTT.

The V gene is TRBV6-5, the J gene TRBJ2-3, with 7 positions matching TRBD1. The V gene's germline CDR1 is MNHEY and CDR2 SVGAGI. J gave up 6 bases and V 6 bases, and 12 bases lay outside the gene matches. This CDR3 region has 15 residues. The CDR3 spells CASRLGTGAVDTQYF. Written as DNA, the CDR3 is TGTGCCAGCAGATTAGGAACAGGGGCGGTTGATACGCAGTATTTT.

The rearrangement uses TRBV2 and TRBJ1-4; TRBD1 is a possible D gene (5 bases). Germline V gene data show CDR1 as SNHLY and CDR2 as FYNNEI. V shed 4 bases and J shed 8 bases, with 17 bases lying between them. This CDR3 contains 15 residues. CDR3 sequence (DNA): TGTGCCAGCAGTGTTCGGGGGGGTCGGAACGAAAAACTGTTTTTT. It specifies CASSVRGGRNEKLFF.

A few counts support this clone. The V and J genes are TRBV5-1 and TRBJ1-3; 7 nucleotides agree with TRBD1. Per the germline V gene, CDR1 is SGHRS and CDR2 is YFSETQ. This CDR3 has 18 residues. Trimming at V came to 0 bases and at J to 0 bases, leaving 9 bases not matched to a gene. This CDR3 reads CASSLAGTALGSGNTIYF. The CDR3, as DNA: TGCGCCAGCAGCTTGGCGGGGACAGCTTTGGGCTCTGGAAACACCATATATTTT.

The rearrangement joins TRBV3-1 (or the pseudogene TRBV3-2) to TRBJ1-1; D remains unclear. Deletions cut 2 bases from V and 0 bases from J, with 13 bases between. CDR1 and CDR2 from the germline V gene are LGHDT and YNNKEL (reference sequence). The CDR3 covers 16 residues. CDR3 coding DNA: TGTGCCAGCAGCCAAAATCGCGGGAAAATGAACACTGAAGCTTTCTTT. This gives the protein CASSQNRGKMNTEAFF.

Turning to this clone: The same CDR3 also results from other DNA sequences found in this sample. In nucleotides, the CDR3 is TGTGCCAGCAGCGTAGCCGGCGGCAATGAGCAGTTCTTC. Translated, it gives CASSVAGGNEQFF. The rearrangement uses TRBV9 and TRBJ2-1; D is uncertain. The CDR3 totals 13 residues. The germline V and J ends were trimmed by 0 bases and 6 bases, with 7 bases remaining between them. CDR1 and CDR2 from the germline V gene are SGDLS and YYNGEE.